This TCR beta chain originates from a study of shared clonotypes between healthy human individuals. Generated by immunoSEQ multiplex PCR, the TCRdb table keeps only in-frame clones and is missing some. The sample includes some 510,000 clones, around 79% seen only once; the top ten take over 10%. The ends were cut back, 3 bases at V and 8 bases at J, with 14 bases in the middle. This CDR3 spans 14 amino acids. The V gene's germline CDR1 is MGHRA and CDR2 YSYEKL. The sequenced material came from PBMCs. The J gene is TRBJ2-1, the V gene TRBV4-1, with D uncertain. This TCR derives from a woman aged 40 to 50 in good health. Some clones in this sample may be carry-over from other donors' samples. The CDR3 nucleotides read TGCGCCAGCAGCCATTTACAGAAGCGAGATGAGCAGTTCTTC. It codes for CASSHLQKRDEQFF.